Below are 27 T cell receptor beta chains sequenced from a single sample in a study of STAT3 mutations in large granular lymphocyte leukemia. Assay: immunoSEQ multiplex PCR; the TCRdb copy retains only in-frame clones and omits some. The sample shows tens of thousands of clones, about 81% of them seen only once. No antigen has been identified for these receptors. Study findings and constraints: In T-cell large granular lymphocyte leukemia, about half of patients showed multiple immunodominant subclonotypes.

The material sequenced was PBMCs. Receptor source: a human donor with T large granular lymphocyte leukemia. Some clones in this sample may be carry-over from other donors' samples.

The chain carries TRBV4-2 and TRBJ2-6; D is unclear. CDR1 LGHNA and CDR2 YNFKEQ come from the germline V gene. CDR3 length equals 18 residues. The V and J ends lost 0 bases and 0 bases respectively, with 12 bases between them. CDR3 bases: TGTGCCAGCAGCCAAGATATCCGTTTAAACTCTGGGGCCAACGTCCTGACTTTC. It translates to CASSQDIRLNSGANVLTF.

The gene calls are TRBV4-1 and TRBJ2-3; no firm D call. Trimming removed 10 bases at V and 2 bases at J, with 13 bases between. The germline gives CDR1 MGHRA, CDR2 YSYEKL. The CDR3 consists of 13 residues. The DNA for the CDR3 is TGCGCCAACCTTGGGTACTCCACAGATACGCAGTATTTT. Residues: CANLGYSTDTQYF.

The gene calls are TRBV5-1 and TRBJ2-1; unclear D gene. V lost 4 bases and J lost 6, with 17 bases in between. From germline, CDR1 is SGHRS and CDR2 YFSETQ. The CDR3 length is 15 residues. CDR3 sequence (DNA): TGCGCCAGCAGCGGAAGGGAAGTCGGGCGCAATGAGCAGTTCTTC. This gives the protein CASSGREVGRNEQFF.

The chain uses TRBV28 and TRBJ2-3; 9 bases fit TRBD1. CDR1 and CDR2 from the germline V gene are MDHEN and SYDVKM. The V gene end was trimmed by 6 bases and the J gene end by 0 bases; junction bases not matched to a gene: 4. This CDR3 has 15 amino acids. The CDR3 is CASSRGQGSTDTQYF. The CDR3 DNA reads TGTGCCAGCAGCCGTGGACAGGGGAGCACAGATACGCAGTATTTT.

This clone was seen once. The chain joins TRBV7-9 to TRBJ1-2, with a tentative D call TRBD1 (5 bases). From germline, CDR1 is SEHNR and CDR2 FQNEAQ (reference sequence). The CDR3 totals 12 residues. V shed 3 bases and J shed 13 bases, with 15 bases lying between them. Written as DNA, the CDR3 is TGTGCCAGCAGCTTCAGCAGCGCGGGGGGCACCTTC. This translates into CASSFSSAGGTF.

The rearrangement uses TRBV5-1 and TRBJ2-2; D call uncertain. Trimming took off 5 bases at V and 6 bases at J, with 14 bases between the two ends. The germline gives CDR1 SGHRS, CDR2 YFSETQ. This CDR3 spans 14 amino acids. Here the CDR3 reads CASSRVTDSGELFF. CDR3 DNA sequence: TGCGCCAGCAGTAGGGTTACGGATTCCGGGGAGCTGTTTTTT.

This clone showed up just once. The V gene is TRBV2, the J gene TRBJ1-1; 11 bases fit TRBD1. This CDR3 comprises 12 residues. CDR1 is SNHLY, CDR2 FYNNEI, per germline. After removal of 7 bases from V and 11 bases from J, the junction contained 6 bases not matched to a gene. The CDR3 bases are TGTGCCAGCAAGAAGGACAGGGGGCATGCTTTCTTT. Protein product: CASKKDRGHAFF.

The chain recombines TRBV5-1 with TRBJ2-5; weak D call: TRBD1 (6 bases). CDR1 SGHRS and CDR2 YFSETQ come from the germline V gene. V was pared by 0 bases and J by 3 bases, with 15 bases between. CDR3 size: 16 residues. In nucleotides, the CDR3 is TGCGCCAGCAGCTTGGGCCTCGGGTCAGGGGAAGAGACCCAGTACTTC. Translated: CASSLGLGSGEETQYF.

The gene calls are TRBV5-4 and TRBJ1-6; maybe TRBD1 (6 bases). Germline V gives CDR1 SGHNT, CDR2 YYREEE (reference sequence). The ends were cut back, 0 bases at V and 6 bases at J, with 10 bases in the middle. CDR3 length: 15 amino acids. CDR3 sequence: CASSLATGPNSPLHF. Written as DNA, the CDR3 is TGTGCCAGCAGCTTGGCCACAGGGCCTAATTCACCCCTCCACTTT.

This chain joins TRBV2 and TRBJ1-2; 8 bases agree with TRBD1. Germline-derived CDR1 and CDR2 are SNHLY and FYNNEI. V shed 6 bases and J 4 bases; nucleotides not matched to a gene: 7. There are 14 residues in the CDR3. CDR3 protein: CASSDDRGTYGYTF. CDR3 sequence (DNA): TGTGCCAGCAGCGACGACAGGGGTACCTATGGCTACACCTTC.

The J gene is TRBJ1-1, the V gene TRBV10-3; D is perhaps TRBD1 (5 bases). The germline gives CDR1 ENHRY, CDR2 SYGVKD. V lost 6 bases, J lost 3 bases, and 20 bases lay in between. The CDR3 consists of 16 residues. The DNA for the CDR3 is TGTGCCATCAGCACTGGGGGGATAAGGGAGGACACTGAAGCTTTCTTT. Translation gives CAISTGGIREDTEAFF.

The V gene is TRBV11-3, the J gene TRBJ2-3; 12 bases fit TRBD1. V gave up 5 bases and J gave up 3 bases; unmatched junction bases: 9. CDR3 size: 17 residues. CDR1 is SGHNT and CDR2 is YENEEA in the germline V gene. The CDR3 reads CASSRGTGGLLTDTQYF. The CDR3 nucleotides are TGTGCCAGCAGCAGGGGGACAGGGGGCCTTCTTACAGATACGCAGTATTTT.

The table lists this clone with a few counts. This sequence joins TRBV5-1 and TRBJ2-2; 7 bases map to TRBD1. The germline V gene encodes CDR1 SGHRS and CDR2 YFSETQ. V was clipped by 0 bases and J by 2 bases; unmatched bases: 1. This CDR3 is built from 15 residues. The CDR3 DNA follows: TGCGCCAGCAGCTTGGGGGACAGAAACACCGGGGAGCTGTTTTTT. Amino acid sequence: CASSLGDRNTGELFF. The full variable domain, its missing parts supplied by reference TRBV5-1 and TRBJ2-2, is KAGVTQTPRYLIKTRGQQVTLSCSPISGHRSVSWYQQTPGQGLQFLFEYFSETQRNKGNFPGRFSGRQFSNSRSEMNVSTLELGDSALYLCASSLGDRNTGELFFGEGSRLTVL.

The rearrangement links TRBV9 to TRBJ2-6, with unresolved D. With 0 bases removed from V and 4 bases from J, the gap between germline ends came to 2 bases. Germline CDR1 is SGDLS and CDR2 is YYNGEE. CDR3 size: 13 residues. CDR3 coding DNA: TGTGCCAGCAGCGTAGTAGGGGCCAACGTCCTGACTTTC. Translation: CASSVVGANVLTF.

This clone has a single count. The V gene is TRBV6-6, the J gene TRBJ1-2; D unresolved. Germline CDR1 reads MNHNY; CDR2 reads SVGAGI (reference sequence). This CDR3 spans 13 amino acids. Deletions cut 2 bases from V and 10 bases from J, with 14 bases between. CDR3 sequence (DNA): TGTGCCAGCAGTTACCCGGGGTCCCCTGTCTACACCTTC. It translates to CASSYPGSPVYTF.

The chain joins TRBV5-6 to TRBJ2-7; D perhaps matches TRBD2 (5 bases). The CDR3 sequence is 16 residues long. Germline CDR1 SGHDT, CDR2 YYEEEE. V lost 3 bases, J lost 2 bases, and 18 bases lay in between. CDR3 in DNA: TGTGCCAGCAGCTCCAGACCTTGGAGGTTTCCCTACGAGCAGTACGTC. The encoded protein is CASSSRPWRFPYEQYV.

This chain connects TRBV19 to TRBJ1-5, with D maybe TRBD1 (5 bases). V was pared by 3 bases and J by 6 bases, with 18 bases between. Looked up from germline, CDR1 is LNHDA and CDR2 is SQIVND (reference sequence). The length of the CDR3 is 16 residues. The CDR3 coding sequence is TGTGCCAGTAGTATGGCCGGGGGGAGATCGGGTCAGCCCCAGCATTTT. Amino acid sequence: CASSMAGGRSGQPQHF. Full variable domain (remainder filled in from reference TRBV19 and TRBJ1-5): DGGITQSPKYLFRKEGQNVTLSCEQNLNHDAMYWYRQDPGQGLRLIYYSQIVNDFQKGDIAEGYSVSREKKESFPLTVTSAQKNPTAFYLCASSMAGGRSGQPQHFGDGTRLSIL.

This clone showed up just a few times. The chain carries TRBV7-2 and TRBJ1-6; 7 bases match TRBD1. J gave up 4 bases and V 5 bases, and 2 bases lay outside the gene matches. Germline V gives CDR1 SGHTA, CDR2 FQGNSA. CDR3 length: 14 amino acids. DNA for the CDR3: TGTGCCAGCAGCAAACAGGGGTATAATTCACCCCTCCACTTT. It codes for CASSKQGYNSPLHF.

The rearrangement links TRBV18 to TRBJ1-1, with D perhaps TRBD1 (5 bases). The CDR3 has 16 residues. Between the trimmed V and J ends, which lost 6 bases and 0 bases, there was a span of 17 bases. Germline-derived CDR1 and CDR2 are KGHSH and LQKENI. Here the CDR3 DNA reads TGTGCCAGCTCCCCCGTGGACATACTCATGAACACTGAAGCTTTCTTT. Its translation is CASSPVDILMNTEAFF.

This clone was counted a single time. J is TRBJ2-7 and V is TRBV7-9; D remains unclear. The germline gives CDR1 SEHNR, CDR2 FQNEAQ (reference sequence). V gave up 0 bases and J gave up 4 bases, with 10 bases separating them. This CDR3 has 14 amino acids. CDR3 sequence (DNA): TGTGCCAGCAGCTTAGCCGGATTAGAGTACGAGCAGTACTTC. Amino acids: CASSLAGLEYEQYF.

This rearrangement joins TRBV5-3 to TRBJ2-5; TRBD1 matches at 10 bases. TRBV5-3 is an open reading frame whose function is uncertain. The CDR3 is made up of 14 amino acids. Germline trimming cut 6 bases from V and 4 bases from J; bases unmatched to any gene: 6. The CDR3 is CARINGQGGETQYF. CDR3 coding DNA: TGTGCCAGAATTAACGGACAGGGGGGAGAGACCCAGTACTTC.

The rearrangement links TRBV7-2 to TRBJ1-5; the D gene is possibly TRBD1 (5 bases). Between the trimmed V and J ends, which lost 5 bases and 2 bases, there was a span of 16 bases. The CDR3 has 16 residues. CDR1 and CDR2 (germline): SGHTA, FQGNSA. In nucleotides, the CDR3 is TGTGCCAGCAGCCACACTACTCCCAGGGGCAATCAGCCCCAGCATTTT. It codes for CASSHTTPRGNQPQHF.

The CDR3 coding sequence is TGTGCCAGTAGTATCTCAGGATCGAGGAATCAGCCCCAGCATTTT. Its translation is CASSISGSRNQPQHF. J is TRBJ1-5 and V is TRBV19, with D hard to call. Germline V CDR1 and CDR2: LNHDA, SQIVND (reference sequence). This CDR3 has 15 amino acids. Trimming cost V 3 bases and J 4 bases, with 13 bases left between them.

This clone was recorded once. The V and J genes are TRBV28 and TRBJ1-6, with 7 bases lining up with TRBD1. CDR3 length: 16 amino acids. V was clipped by 1 base and J by 6 bases; unmatched bases: 6. Germline loops: CDR1 MDHEN, CDR2 SYDVKM. CDR3 DNA: TGTGCCAGCAGTTTATCTCCGGGACAGCGTAATTCACCCCTCCACTTT. Translation: CASSLSPGQRNSPLHF.

This chain joins TRBV30 and TRBJ1-2; D is uncertain. V dropped 3 bases and J dropped 3 bases, with 11 bases sitting between them. Germline V CDR1 and CDR2: GTSNPN, SVGIG (reference sequence). The CDR3 extends over 13 amino acids. CDR3 sequence: CAWSPGLDYGYTF. The DNA of the CDR3 is TGTGCCTGGAGCCCTGGGTTGGACTATGGCTACACCTTC. The whole variable domain, filled in from reference TRBV30 and TRBJ1-2, reads SQTIHQWPATLVQPVGSPLSLECTVEGTSNPNLYWYRQAAGRGLQLLFYSVGIGQISSEVPQNLSASRPQDRQFILSSKKLLLSDSGFYLCAWSPGLDYGYTFGSGTRLTVV.

This chain connects TRBV7-2 to TRBJ2-1; 9 bases match TRBD2. Germline V lookup: CDR1 SGHTA, CDR2 FQGNSA. With 1 base clipped from V and 10 bases from J, the junction kept 8 bases outside the gene matches. The CDR3 is made up of 15 amino acids. CDR3 in DNA: TGTGCCAGCAGCTTAGTGGGGGGACTAGCCCGGGAGCAGTTCTTC. Amino acids: CASSLVGGLAREQFF.

V usage is TRBV4-3 and J usage is TRBJ2-7; TRBD1 matches 8 bases. This CDR3 contains 15 residues. The germline CDR1 and CDR2 sequences are LGHNA and YSLEER. The J segment lost 3 bases and the V segment lost 0 bases, leaving 4 bases of the junction unmatched. CDR3 in amino acids: CASSQDLDRDYEQYF. DNA for the CDR3: TGCGCCAGCAGCCAAGACCTGGACAGGGACTACGAGCAGTACTTC.